This T cell receptor (beta chain) emerged from a study of T-cell reconstitution after alpha-beta-depleted transplantation in children. TCRbeta library preparation incorporated unique molecular identifiers. TCRdb processed the PCR reads anew with MiXCR; each CDR3 protein has one entry. The sample lists about 300,000 distinct CDR3 sequences; around 10% were seen once. The study's findings and limits: Recipient T cells and thymic progenitors that survived gave rise to the high TCRbeta diversity observed at day 60 in some patients. T cells produced anew were the main source of T-cell counts and diversity one year after transplant. The study reportedly traced alpha-beta T cells about two months after transplant to several hundred expanded graft clones.

The CDR3 loop spans 18 amino acids. Trimming stripped 3 bases from V and 4 bases from J, with 24 bases between. Concerning this clonotype: Its antigen is unidentified.

The clonotype originates from a boy in the first two years of life with acute myeloid leukemia, due to receive a stem cell transplant. Material: PBMCs, obtained before TCRalphabeta/CD19-depleted stem cell transplant. This rearrangement joins TRBV12-3 or TRBV12-4 to TRBJ1-1, with TRBD1 as a possible D gene (6 bases). CDR3 region: CASSFGGRINVKSTEAFF. CDR3 nucleotides: TGTGCCAGCAGTTTCGGGGGCCGAATTAACGTGAAGAGCACTGAAGCTTTCTTT.